This T cell receptor (beta chain) was found in a study of cytomegalovirus exposure and HLA in healthy donors (dated by TCRdb to between 2016 and 2019). In terms of the full investigation: In an earlier analysis of some 550 of the donors, 276 Gb of sequence data and 90 million to 120 million unique TCR beta sequences from some 170 million T cells were reported. Donor age, sex, ethnicity and CMV serostatus were collected together with the repertoire data. A later analysis re-examined previously published TCR beta repertoires from around 670 donors and added high-resolution HLA genotyping to investigate patterns of TCR occurrence. Genome-wide SNP genotypes for about 55% of the roughly 670 donors were used in a later genetic analysis, which treated that subset as a discovery cohort. The study aimed to test whether signatures of past pathogen exposure could be identified by cataloging public T cell receptors. In an earlier analysis of about 590 of the donors, high-throughput TCR beta sequencing was used to judge whether each TCR beta V gene segment behaved as functional or pseudogenic. Across about 370 genotyped donors of the cohort, an average of approximately 240,000 unique TCR beta nucleotide sequences per donor were sequenced, and roughly 18% of those sequences were non-productive. Because of strong linkage in the cohort, roughly five DR-DQ haplotypes were treated as single units for association and clustering. Using immunosequencing, the study profiled T cell repertoires from 500 to 800 subjects and related those repertoires to cytomegalovirus serostatus. Typing coverage varied by locus: roughly 620-630 donors for A, B, C, DRB1 and DQB1; under 550 for DQA1; 600 to 610 for DPA1; approximately 450 for DPB1. Of the roughly 400 genotyped donors, around 81% fell in the genetic ancestry cluster associated with self-reported Caucasian donors. HLA typing covered class I and class II loci at four-digit resolution. Every repertoire in the discovery cohort had been generated on one and the same sequencing platform. In addition to the first cohort of about 650 subjects, a separate validation cohort of approximately 120 different subjects was used. Around 320 gigabases of sequencing data and around 87 million unique TCR sequences were included in an early release covering around 600 HLA-typed donors. Rather than drawing on any new phenotypic data, the later analysis identified candidate immune exposures from TCR beta sequences and the way those sequences occurred across donors. To predict cytomegalovirus infection status, the study combined high-throughput TCR immunosequencing, statistical association of individual TCRs with disease status, and machine learning.

V is reduced by 8 bases and J by 4 bases, leaving a spacing of 11 bases between them. The CDR3 runs 12 amino acids, cysteine and phenylalanine included. The only DNA kept is the CDR3, 36 bases in frame from the first base. CDR1 and CDR2, per the germline V gene, are KGHSH and LQKENI. Library creation used the immunoSEQ multiplex PCR assay. A mixture of 60 forward primers for TCR Vbeta segments and 13 reverse primers for TCR Jbeta segments was used in the multiplex PCR. A multiplex PCR assay on genomic DNA amplified the CDR3 region of rearranged TCR beta genes. Amplified TCR beta libraries were sequenced as 87-base-pair reads on the Illumina HiSeq System. The paper's processing steps were these. A later analysis counted about 80 million unique TCR beta chains across the 550 to 800 repertoires, and some 11 million of these chains were shared by at least two donors. Raw reads were error-corrected and collapsed into unique sequences with a nearest-neighbor algorithm that merged closely related sequences to remove PCR and sequencing errors. To assign V, D and J gene segments, CDR3 sequences were aligned to IMGT reference sequences. For a sequence to be retained, at least a six-nucleotide match to both a V gene segment and a J gene segment was required. A rearrangement counted as productive if the CDR3 had no stop codons and remained in frame with V and J, and every other rearrangement counted as non-productive. CDR3 was defined according to IMGT convention as the region running from the second conserved V-encoded cysteine to the conserved J-encoded phenylalanine. In an earlier analysis of around 570 of the donors, sequences lacking an unambiguous match to a single V gene segment were excluded. In an earlier analysis of several hundred of the donors, V segments were called functional above 56.7% productive rearrangements and were called segregating when the between-donor standard deviation exceeded 5%. A statistical classification framework was built for diagnosing cytomegalovirus status from the catalog of TCR beta chain sequences. A later analysis assigned V and J genes by comparing TCR nucleotide sequences with IMGT/GENE-DB human TR gene sequences. Using the TCRdist pipeline, a later analysis assigned CDR3 sequences along with most-parsimonious VDJ recombination scenarios. In a later analysis, each TCR beta chain was defined by its CDR3 amino acid sequence together with its V-gene family, and reads without a unique V-gene family were excluded. As a way to deal with suspected cross-contamination and a sequencing artifact, a later analysis dropped approximately 570 nucleotide sequences that were highly shared and had low generation probability. In a later analysis, a clonal expansion index for each public chain was calculated from normalized within-repertoire ranks of inferred template counts. In a later analysis, generation probabilities were computed using a VDJ recombination model fitted to out-of-frame rearrangements, and the results were checked against IGoR. A later analysis scored TCR-TCR, TCR-HLA and TCR-CMV co-occurrence with hypergeometric tests, applying a repertoire-size bias correction to TCR pairs. A later analysis estimated false discovery rates by permuting HLA or CMV assignments 20 times. In a later analysis, co-occurring TCRs were grouped using DBSCAN, with TCRdist sequence similarity added in when clustering inside HLA-allele-positive subsets. For co-occurrence clustering, repertoires with fewer than 30,000 or more than 120,000 public chains were excluded, along with roughly five repertoires with anomalous nucleotide sharing. The table comes from immuneACCESS by way of TCRdb, which keeps in-frame sequences with V and J called. Part of the clones is missing from these tables; in studies checked, under half for an unresolved V gene and the rest for unknown reasons. The DNA gave D and trimming, while V, J and clone size come from that table. In this sample's table one finds tens of thousands of clones. About 0.69% of the sample lies in the top ten.

The cohort was made up of roughly 670 healthy bone marrow donors. At the time of sampling, all cohort members were nominally healthy, though unrecorded immune exposures were likely present. The donor tested CMV seronegative, placing the donor among the roughly 340 seronegative members of the cohort. A peripheral blood sample was provided by each donor, and peripheral blood mononuclear cells were used for TCR beta sequencing. The Qiagen DNeasy Blood Extraction Kit was used to extract genomic DNA from the blood cell samples. What the research found in general, with its limitations: A total of 150 or so TCR beta chains were listed by the study as associated with cytomegalovirus. A later analysis found that most CMV-associated TCR beta chains appeared HLA-restricted, with HLA associations seemingly driven largely by CMV exposure. According to a later analysis, parvovirus B19, influenza, CMV and Epstein-Barr virus appeared linked to several top co-occurrence clusters. An earlier analysis of 587 of the donors showed that most TCR beta V segments appeared in productive rearrangements either about 87% or about 30% of the time, which broadly matched IMGT annotations. In vitro tests confirmed that a few of the cytomegalovirus-associated TCR beta chains recognize cytomegalovirus antigens. About 17 rarely observed V segments, including chromosome 9 orphons, were excluded from the earlier analysis of approximately 600 of the donors because counts were too low. Some IMGT-functional V segments, including TRBV6-2 and TRBV6-3, could not be distinguished by the 87-base-pair reads and were therefore excluded. A later analysis found that HLA-associated TCR beta chains were more clonally expanded and had lower generation probabilities than equally common non-associated chains. In a later genetic analysis, fewer N-insertions in productive TCRs were reported among donors in an Asian-associated ancestry cluster than the roughly 700-donor mean. While some public TCRs were present in many individuals, most TCR sequences turned up only very rarely across donors. At a false discovery rate of 0.05, a later analysis linked about 16,000 TCR beta sequences to specific HLA alleles. Because some donors lacked HLA typing at each locus, the association tests relied only on the typed subset. Immune exposure information for the cohort was limited to CMV serostatus. Only TCR beta chains were sequenced in this cohort, and the absence of alpha or paired-chain data limited detectable features. In a later analysis, TCR association rates were found to vary across HLA loci, with the most associated TCRs seen for DRB1 alleles and the fewest for HLA-C alleles. A later genetic analysis associated a missense DCLRE1C variant with V-gene and J-gene trimming of TCR beta chains, and an independent cohort replicated the association. It was suggested by the authors that the approach could potentially be generalized to other disease states and immunological phenotypes. In both the original and validation cohorts, the classifier was reported to diagnose cytomegalovirus status with high specificity and sensitivity. Sequencing depth was assumed to be roughly uniform across donors in the presence/absence analyses, though that assumption may not hold. The sequencing pipeline was judged likely to have produced a cluster of highly shared sequence variants as a technical artifact. Linkage disequilibrium might explain the correlated functional status among segregating V segments, but an unknown experimental factor could not be excluded. When HLA alleles, especially DR and DQ, strongly co-occurred, TCR associations were difficult to assign to individual alleles. A further reported finding was that TCR beta sequences accurately predicted the HLA-A and HLA-B alleles for most subjects in the first cohort.

About this clone: The clone's antigen remains unknown.

The receptor chain draws on TRBV18 and TRBJ1-1; the best D guess is TRBD1, with 5 bases matching. The sample taken for sequencing was PBMCs. The source of this sequence is a man aged 25 to 40 in good health and CMV-seronegative. In nucleotides, the sequence is TGTGCCAGCCTTCCGGGGGGCACTGAAGCTTTCTTT. This gives the protein CASLPGGTEAFF.